These 17 T cell receptor beta chains share one sample of origin, sequenced in a study of T cell repertoires in aging, cancer and after chemotherapy. Multiplex touch-down PCR with TRB-A/B primers amplified rearranged V-D-J TRB sequences. TCRdb reprocessed the multiplex PCR reads via MiXCR and lists one record per CDR3 protein. The sample has about 2,400 distinct CDR3 sequences; less than 25% are singletons. Amplification of TCR beta used genomic DNA extracted from peripheral blood. Sequencing was done on a sample of blood. These receptors all come from a human donor with a solid tumor.

The chain uses TRBV6-5 and TRBJ2-7, with TRBD1 matching over 7 bases. The CDR3 totals 15 residues. Germline CDR1 reads MNHEY; CDR2 reads SVGAGI. V lost 4 bases and J lost 3; bases outside the gene matches: 9. CDR3 nucleotides: TGTGCCAGCAGTTCAGGGACAGCTCATAACTACGAGCAGTACTTC. The encoded protein is CASSSGTAHNYEQYF.

J is TRBJ1-5 and V is TRBV6-1; D perhaps matches TRBD1 (6 bases). Per germline, CDR1 MNHNS and CDR2 SASEGT. V shed 5 bases and J shed 2 bases, with 19 bases lying between them. CDR3 length: 17 amino acids. CDR3 sequence: CASSLLQGLGGNQPQHF. The CDR3 DNA sequence: TGTGCCAGCAGTTTATTACAGGGCTTGGGGGGCAATCAGCCCCAGCATTTT.

This rearrangement joins TRBV30 to TRBJ2-7; 8 bases line up with TRBD2. This CDR3 comprises 12 residues. Germline V CDR1 and CDR2: GTSNPN, SVGIG (reference sequence). Trimming took 5 bases from V and 3 from J; bases not matched to a gene: 3. The CDR3, as DNA: TGTGCCTGGTCAAGCGGGGGCTACGAGCAGTACTTC. Translation gives CAWSSGGYEQYF.

V is TRBV28 and J is TRBJ1-1, with D possibly matching TRBD1 (5 bases). Trimming took 2 bases from V and 1 from J, leaving 8 bases between them. The CDR3 runs to 14 residues. CDR1 and CDR2 (germline): MDHEN, SYDVKM. The CDR3 sequence is CASSLPDRNTEAFF. The CDR3 bases are TGTGCCAGCAGTTTACCCGACAGGAACACTGAAGCTTTCTTT.

This clonotype was counted only a few times. CDR3 loop: CSARARRTGGRYEQYF. CDR3 bases: TGCAGTGCTAGGGCCCGAAGGACAGGGGGGAGGTACGAGCAGTACTTC. This chain uses TRBV20-1 with TRBJ2-7; TRBD1 agrees at 10 bases. CDR1 is DFQATT, CDR2 SNEGSKA, per germline (reference sequence). After removal of 3 bases from V and 4 bases from J, the junction contained 12 bases not matched to a gene. This CDR3 region has 16 residues.

By its share, this clonotype is medium-sized. The rearrangement links TRBV11-1 to TRBJ2-2; 12 bases agree with TRBD2. CDR1 and CDR2 (germline): SGHAT, FQDESV (reference sequence). Trimming removed 5 bases from V and 1 base from J; junction bases left unmatched: 2. This CDR3 is 16 amino acids long. In DNA form, the CDR3 reads TGTGCCAGCAGCCCGACTAGCGGGGGGAACACCGGGGAGCTGTTTTTT. Translation gives CASSPTSGGNTGELFF. The whole variable domain, remainder taken from reference TRBV11-1 and TRBJ2-2, is EAEVAQSPRYKITEKSQAVAFWCDPISGHATLYWYRQILGQGPELLVQFQDESVVDDSQLPKDRFSAERLKGVDSTLKIQPAELGDSAMYLCASSPTSGGNTGELFFGEGSRLTVL.

This clonotype is labeled as hyperexpanded. The rearrangement joins TRBV6-6 to TRBJ1-3; no definite D call. Per the germline V gene, CDR1 is MNHNY and CDR2 is SVGAGI (reference sequence). V lost 7 bases and J 4 bases, leaving 11 bases between the germline ends. The CDR3 length is 13 residues. The CDR3 nucleotides read TGTGCCAGCAACCGAAGGGAGGGAAACACCATATATTTT. It is translated as CASNRREGNTIYF.

Only a few counts were recorded for this clonotype. The chain is built from TRBV20-1 and TRBJ2-1, with 14 bases lining up with TRBD2. Germline CDR1 DFQATT, CDR2 SNEGSKA (reference sequence). J gave up 9 bases and V 6 bases, and 7 bases lay outside the gene matches. There are 14 residues in the CDR3. The CDR3 DNA follows: TGCAGTGCCGAGGTGACTAGCGGGGGGGCTGAGCAGTTCTTC. It codes for CSAEVTSGGAEQFF.

J is TRBJ2-1 and V is TRBV5-4; 10 bases line up with TRBD2. Trimming removed 2 bases from V and 3 bases from J; junction bases left unmatched: 11. Looked up from germline, CDR1 is SGHNT and CDR2 is YYREEE (reference sequence). CDR3 length: 18 residues. Here the CDR3 DNA reads TGTGCCAGCAGCTTAGGGACTAGCGCCTTTCTTAGCTACAATGAGCAGTTCTTC. It translates to CASSLGTSAFLSYNEQFF.

This clonotype was picked up a small number of times. J is TRBJ2-5 and V is TRBV7-9; TRBD2 aligns across 8 bases. The CDR3 is made up of 14 amino acids. J was trimmed by 1 base and V by 6 bases; bases with no gene match: 4. Germline V gene sequence: CDR1 SEHNR, CDR2 FQNEAQ (reference sequence). The CDR3 nucleotides read TGTGCCAGCAGAAGCGGGGGAGTCCAAGAGACCCAGTACTTC. It yields the protein CASRSGGVQETQYF.

CDR3 in amino acids: CSARELPMTVRQFF. For the CDR3, the DNA is TGCAGTGCTAGAGAGTTACCTATGACGGTGAGGCAGTTCTTC. V and J are TRBV20-1 and TRBJ2-1; unclear D gene. This CDR3 has 14 amino acids. Germline-derived CDR1 and CDR2 are DFQATT and SNEGSKA (reference sequence). V was pared by 0 bases and J by 12 bases, with 18 bases between.

In its sample, this clonotype was seen a few times. The chain employs TRBV2 and TRBJ1-5; 8 nucleotides match TRBD1. The length of the CDR3 is 18 residues. Unmatched junction bases numbered 12, after V lost 1 base and J lost 4 bases. Germline V lookup: CDR1 SNHLY, CDR2 FYNNEI. The CDR3 reads CASSEVGQGMGVNQPQHF. DNA of the CDR3: TGTGCCAGCAGTGAAGTTGGACAGGGAATGGGGGTAAATCAGCCCCAGCATTTT.

This clonotype was detected only a few times. This chain connects TRBV24-1 to TRBJ2-3, with D hard to call. CDR1 and CDR2 (germline): KGHDR, SFDVKD. V dropped 4 bases and J dropped 1 base, with 14 bases sitting between them. CDR3 size: 16 residues. The DNA of the CDR3 is TGTGCCACCAGTGACCCACAACCCTCTGGCACAGATACGCAGTATTTT. This encodes CATSDPQPSGTDTQYF.

CDR3 nucleotide sequence: TGTGCCAGTAGTATAGTACAGGGCTATGAGCAGTTCTTC. Its translation is CASSIVQGYEQFF. J is TRBJ2-1 and V is TRBV19, with a weak D call TRBD1 (6 bases). The V and J ends lost 1 base and 8 bases respectively, with 9 bases between them. This CDR3 is built from 13 residues. The germline gives CDR1 LNHDA, CDR2 SQIVND (reference sequence).

This chain connects TRBV7-2 to TRBJ2-3; D is tentatively TRBD1 or TRBD2 (6 bases each). V was clipped by 7 bases and J by 0 bases, with 14 bases between them. Germline V CDR1 and CDR2: SGHTA, FQGNSA. The length of the CDR3 is 15 residues. This chain's CDR3 is CASKERGASTDTQYF. CDR3 bases: TGTGCCAGCAAAGAAAGGGGGGCCAGCACAGATACGCAGTATTTT.

V is TRBV19 and J is TRBJ1-1, with D perhaps matching TRBD1 (6 bases). The V gene's germline CDR1 is LNHDA and CDR2 SQIVND (reference sequence). V gave up 5 bases and J gave up 2 bases, with 15 bases separating them. The CDR3 is 15 amino acids. This chain's CDR3 is CASSPSKGENTEAFF. The CDR3, as DNA: TGTGCCAGTAGTCCCTCCAAGGGGGAAAACACTGAAGCTTTCTTT.

This chain uses TRBV5-1 with TRBJ2-7; no clear D gene. The V end was cut by 1 base, the J end by 3 bases, with 17 bases between. The length of the CDR3 is 16 residues. Germline CDR1 and CDR2: SGHRS and YFSETQ. In nucleotides, the CDR3 is TGCGCCAGCAGCTTGAAGTCCGGGTCCGATTTCTACGAGCAGTACTTC. This codes for CASSLKSGSDFYEQYF. The full variable domain, rest sourced from reference TRBV5-1 and TRBJ2-7, is KAGVTQTPRYLIKTRGQQVTLSCSPISGHRSVSWYQQTPGQGLQFLFEYFSETQRNKGNFPGRFSGRQFSNSRSEMNVSTLELGDSALYLCASSLKSGSDFYEQYFGPGTRLTVT.